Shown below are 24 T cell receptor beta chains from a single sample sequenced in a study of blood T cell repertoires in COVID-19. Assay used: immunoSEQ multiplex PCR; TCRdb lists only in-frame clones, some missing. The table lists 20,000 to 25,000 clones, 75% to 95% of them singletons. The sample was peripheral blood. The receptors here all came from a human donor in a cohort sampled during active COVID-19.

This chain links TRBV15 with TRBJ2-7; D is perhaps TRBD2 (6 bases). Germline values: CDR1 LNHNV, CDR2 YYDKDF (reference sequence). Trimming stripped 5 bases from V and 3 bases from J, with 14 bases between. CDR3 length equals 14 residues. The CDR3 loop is CATSPTPGVYEQYF. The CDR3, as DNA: TGTGCCACCAGCCCGACGCCGGGGGTCTACGAGCAGTACTTC.

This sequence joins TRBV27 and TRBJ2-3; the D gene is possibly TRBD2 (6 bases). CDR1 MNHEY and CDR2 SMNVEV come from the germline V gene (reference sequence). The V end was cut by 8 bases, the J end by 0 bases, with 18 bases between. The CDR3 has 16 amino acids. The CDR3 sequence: CASYTTGLPSTDTQYF. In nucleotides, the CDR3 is TGTGCCAGCTATACTACGGGACTCCCTAGCACAGATACGCAGTATTTT.

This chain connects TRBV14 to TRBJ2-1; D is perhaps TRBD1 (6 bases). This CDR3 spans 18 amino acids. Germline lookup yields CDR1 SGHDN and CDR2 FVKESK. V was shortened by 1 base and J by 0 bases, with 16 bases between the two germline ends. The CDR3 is CASSQGGLQGFSYNEQFF. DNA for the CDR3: TGTGCCAGCAGCCAAGGGGGTTTACAGGGTTTCTCCTACAATGAGCAGTTCTTC.

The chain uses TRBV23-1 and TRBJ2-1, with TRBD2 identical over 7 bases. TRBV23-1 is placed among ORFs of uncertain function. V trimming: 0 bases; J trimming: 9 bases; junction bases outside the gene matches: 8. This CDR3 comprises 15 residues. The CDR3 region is CASSQSGAGRSEQFF. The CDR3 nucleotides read TGCGCCAGCAGTCAATCAGGTGCCGGGAGGAGTGAGCAGTTCTTC.

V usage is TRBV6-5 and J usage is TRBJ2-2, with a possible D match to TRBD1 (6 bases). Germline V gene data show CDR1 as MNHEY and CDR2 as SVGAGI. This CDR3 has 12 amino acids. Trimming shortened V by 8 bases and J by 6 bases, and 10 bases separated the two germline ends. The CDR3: CASRAGAGELFF. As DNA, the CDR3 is TGTGCCAGCCGCGCAGGGGCCGGGGAGCTGTTTTTT.

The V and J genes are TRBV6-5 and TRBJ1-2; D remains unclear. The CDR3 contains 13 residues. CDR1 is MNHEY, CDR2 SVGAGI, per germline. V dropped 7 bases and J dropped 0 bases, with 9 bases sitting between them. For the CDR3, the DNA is TGTGCCAGCAAGGAACGGGCTAACTATGGCTACACCTTC. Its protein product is CASKERANYGYTF.

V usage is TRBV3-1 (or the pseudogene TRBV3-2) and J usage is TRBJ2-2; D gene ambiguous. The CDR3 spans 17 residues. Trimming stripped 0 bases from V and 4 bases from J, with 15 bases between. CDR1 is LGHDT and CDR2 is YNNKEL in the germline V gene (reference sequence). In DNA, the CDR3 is TGTGCCAGCAGCCAAGATCACGGTGCCCGCCCCACCGGGGAGCTGTTTTTT. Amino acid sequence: CASSQDHGARPTGELFF.

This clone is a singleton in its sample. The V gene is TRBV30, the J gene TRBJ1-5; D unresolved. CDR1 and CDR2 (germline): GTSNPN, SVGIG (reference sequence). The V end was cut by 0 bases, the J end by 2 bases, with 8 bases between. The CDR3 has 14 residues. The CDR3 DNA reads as TGTGCCTGGAGTGTAACTCATCGCAATCAGCCCCAGCATTTT. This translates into CAWSVTHRNQPQHF. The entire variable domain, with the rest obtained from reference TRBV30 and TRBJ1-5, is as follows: SQTIHQWPATLVQPVGSPLSLECTVEGTSNPNLYWYRQAAGRGLQLLFYSVGIGQISSEVPQNLSASRPQDRQFILSSKKLLLSDSGFYLCAWSVTHRNQPQHFGDGTRLSIL.

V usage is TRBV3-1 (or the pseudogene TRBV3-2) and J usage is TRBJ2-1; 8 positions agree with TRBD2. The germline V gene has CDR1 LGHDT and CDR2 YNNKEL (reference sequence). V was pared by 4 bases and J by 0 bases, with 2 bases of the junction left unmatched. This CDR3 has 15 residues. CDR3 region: CASSPTSGSYNEQFF. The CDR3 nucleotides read TGTGCCAGCAGCCCTACTAGCGGCTCCTACAATGAGCAGTTCTTC.

The CDR3 is CASSKIGGSEAFF. The CDR3 nucleotides read TGTGCCAGCAGCAAGATTGGGGGGTCTGAAGCTTTCTTT. This chain joins TRBV5-6 and TRBJ1-1, with D maybe TRBD1 (5 bases). CDR3 length equals 13 residues. Germline values: CDR1 SGHDT, CDR2 YYEEEE. V dropped 4 bases and J dropped 6 bases, with 13 bases sitting between them.

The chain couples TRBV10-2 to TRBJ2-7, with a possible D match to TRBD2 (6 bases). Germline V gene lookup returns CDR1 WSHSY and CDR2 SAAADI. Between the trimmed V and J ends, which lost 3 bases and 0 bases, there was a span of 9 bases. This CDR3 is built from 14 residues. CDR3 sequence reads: CASSDLLASYEQYF. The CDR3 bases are TGCGCCAGCAGTGACTTACTAGCCTCCTACGAGCAGTACTTC.

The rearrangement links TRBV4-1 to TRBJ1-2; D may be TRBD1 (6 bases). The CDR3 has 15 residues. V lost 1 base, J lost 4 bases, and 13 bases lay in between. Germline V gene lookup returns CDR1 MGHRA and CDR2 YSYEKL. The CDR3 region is CASSQVEGDRYGYTF. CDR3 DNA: TGCGCCAGCAGCCAAGTAGAGGGGGACCGCTATGGCTACACCTTC.

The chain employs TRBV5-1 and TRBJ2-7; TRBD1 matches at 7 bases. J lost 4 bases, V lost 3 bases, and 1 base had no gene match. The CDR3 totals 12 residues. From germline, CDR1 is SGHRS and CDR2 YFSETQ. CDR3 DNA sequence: TGCGCCAGCAGCTCGGGACAGTACGAGCAGTACTTC. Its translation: CASSSGQYEQYF.

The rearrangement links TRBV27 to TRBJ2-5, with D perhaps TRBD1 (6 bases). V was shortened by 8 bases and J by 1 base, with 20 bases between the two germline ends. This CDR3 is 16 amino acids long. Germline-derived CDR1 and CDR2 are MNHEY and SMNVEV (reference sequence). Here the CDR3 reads CASRKGGRGGQETQYF. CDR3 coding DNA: TGTGCCAGCCGGAAAGGGGGTAGAGGGGGCCAAGAGACCCAGTACTTC.

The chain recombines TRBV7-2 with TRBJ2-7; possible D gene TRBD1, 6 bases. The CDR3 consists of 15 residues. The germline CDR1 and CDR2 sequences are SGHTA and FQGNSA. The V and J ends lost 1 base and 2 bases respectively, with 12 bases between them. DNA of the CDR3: TGTGCCAGCAGCTTAGTAGTGGGGGCTCCCTACGAGCAGTACTTC. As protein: CASSLVVGAPYEQYF.

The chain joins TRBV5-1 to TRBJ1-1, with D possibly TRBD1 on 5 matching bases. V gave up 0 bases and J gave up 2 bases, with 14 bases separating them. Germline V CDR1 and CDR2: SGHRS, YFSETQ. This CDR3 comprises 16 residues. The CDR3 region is CASSLARAGFNTEAFF. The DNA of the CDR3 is TGCGCCAGCAGCTTGGCTCGGGCAGGGTTCAACACTGAAGCTTTCTTT.

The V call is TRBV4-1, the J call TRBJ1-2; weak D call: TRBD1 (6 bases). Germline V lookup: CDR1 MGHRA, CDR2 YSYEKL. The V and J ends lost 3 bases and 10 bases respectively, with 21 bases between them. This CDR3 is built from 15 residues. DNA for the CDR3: TGCGCCAGCAGCCAGGGGGGGGGCGTACCCTGGGACTACACCTTC. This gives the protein CASSQGGGVPWDYTF.

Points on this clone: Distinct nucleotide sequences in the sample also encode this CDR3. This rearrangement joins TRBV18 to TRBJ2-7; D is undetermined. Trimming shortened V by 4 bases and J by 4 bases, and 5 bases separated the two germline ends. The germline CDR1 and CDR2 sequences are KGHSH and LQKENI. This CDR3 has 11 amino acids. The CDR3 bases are TGTGCCAGCTCACAACGGTACGAGCAGTACTTC. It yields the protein CASSQRYEQYF.

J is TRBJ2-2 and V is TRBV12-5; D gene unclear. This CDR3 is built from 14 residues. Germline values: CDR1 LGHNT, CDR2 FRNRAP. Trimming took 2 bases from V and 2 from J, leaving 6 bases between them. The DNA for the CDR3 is TGTGCTAGTGGTTTGAACAGTAACACCGGGGAGCTGTTTTTT. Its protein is CASGLNSNTGELFF.

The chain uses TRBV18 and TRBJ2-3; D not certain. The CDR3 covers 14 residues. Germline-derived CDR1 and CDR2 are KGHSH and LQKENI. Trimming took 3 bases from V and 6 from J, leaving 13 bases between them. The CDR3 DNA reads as TGTGCCAGCTCACCTGCCTACGTCGGGGATACGCAGTATTTT. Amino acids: CASSPAYVGDTQYF.

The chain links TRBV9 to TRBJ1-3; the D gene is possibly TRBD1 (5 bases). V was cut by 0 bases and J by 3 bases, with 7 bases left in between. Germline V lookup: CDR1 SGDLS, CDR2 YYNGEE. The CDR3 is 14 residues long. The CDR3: CASSVEGVGNTIYF. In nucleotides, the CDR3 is TGTGCCAGCAGCGTAGAAGGGGTTGGAAACACCATATATTTT.

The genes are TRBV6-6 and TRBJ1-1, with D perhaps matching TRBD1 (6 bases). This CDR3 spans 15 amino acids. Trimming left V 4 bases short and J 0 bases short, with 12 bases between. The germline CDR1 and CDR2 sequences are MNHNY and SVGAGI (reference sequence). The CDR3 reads CASSSGARMNTEAFF. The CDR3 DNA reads TGTGCCAGCAGTTCAGGGGCTCGAATGAACACTGAAGCTTTCTTT.

The DNA of the CDR3 is TGCAGCGTTGTTGGGGCAGGGGTTGGCTCTGGCTACACCTTC. It specifies CSVVGAGVGSGYTF. J is TRBJ1-2 and V is TRBV29-1; possible D gene TRBD1, 6 bases. This CDR3 region has 14 residues. Germline V CDR1 and CDR2: SQVTM, ANQGSEA. V was shortened by 4 bases and J by 7 bases, with 19 bases between the two germline ends.

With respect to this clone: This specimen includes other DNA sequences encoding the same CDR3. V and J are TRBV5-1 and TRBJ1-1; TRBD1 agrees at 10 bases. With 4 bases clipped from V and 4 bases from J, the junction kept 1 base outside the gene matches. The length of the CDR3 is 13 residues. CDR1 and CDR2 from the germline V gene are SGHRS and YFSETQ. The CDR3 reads CASSRTGGTEAFF. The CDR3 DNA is TGCGCCAGCAGCCGGACAGGGGGCACTGAAGCTTTCTTT.